These 6 T cell receptor beta chains share one sample of origin, sequenced in a study of CD8 T cells in ankylosing spondylitis. From the 5' RACE reads, TCRdb called clonotypes with MiXCR, one entry per CDR3 protein. Of under 450,000 distinct CDR3 sequences in the sample, 20% are singletons; the top ten hold less than 15%. Sequencing was done on a sample of blood, either unsorted or a sorted T cell fraction (not recorded which). These receptor sequences come from a male donor with ankylosing spondylitis or in good health (not recorded which).

This clonotype was counted a few times. The chain joins TRBV6-5 to TRBJ2-1; D remains unclear. This CDR3 spans 13 amino acids. The V gene's germline CDR1 is MNHEY and CDR2 SVGAGI. V gave up 0 bases and J gave up 9 bases, with 9 bases separating them. CDR3 bases: TGTGCCAGCAGTTACTCGAGTAGCTTTGAGCAGTTCTTC. Amino acid sequence: CASSYSSSFEQFF.

The gene calls are TRBV12-3 or TRBV12-4 and TRBJ2-7; no clear D. Trimming took 3 bases from V and 2 from J, leaving 8 bases between them. The CDR3 is 13 amino acids. CDR3 sequence (DNA): TGTGCCAGCAGTTTGGGCAATGCCTACGAGCAGTACTTC. Translation: CASSLGNAYEQYF.

Only a few counts were recorded for this clonotype. The genes are TRBV9 and TRBJ2-3; 10 bases match TRBD2. The germline CDR1 and CDR2 sequences are SGDLS and YYNGEE. Trimming cost V 3 bases and J 2 bases; bases outside gene matches: 6. The CDR3 spans 16 residues. CDR3 amino acids: CASSAAGGPYTDTQYF. CDR3 in DNA: TGTGCCAGCAGCGCAGCGGGGGGGCCCTACACAGATACGCAGTATTTT.

V usage is TRBV30 and J usage is TRBJ2-1; 10 nucleotides align to TRBD2. Germline V lookup: CDR1 GTSNPN, CDR2 SVGIG (reference sequence). This CDR3 has 15 residues. V was pared by 4 bases and J by 10 bases, with 13 bases of the junction left unmatched. CDR3: CAWMSGTSVLREQFF. CDR3 nucleotides: TGTGCCTGGATGTCCGGGACTAGCGTTCTACGGGAGCAGTTCTTC.

This clonotype was detected a few times. This chain connects TRBV5-5 to TRBJ2-7; no definite D call. Trimming took off 4 bases at V and 0 bases at J, with 14 bases between the two ends. Germline V CDR1 and CDR2: SGHKS, YYEKEE (reference sequence). This CDR3 is 15 amino acids long. CDR3 sequence: CASSRWPGSSYEQYF. CDR3 DNA: TGTGCCAGCAGCCGTTGGCCCGGATCCTCCTACGAGCAGTACTTC.

The V call is TRBV9, the J call TRBJ2-1, with TRBD1 as a possible D gene (6 bases). Trimming took 2 bases from V and 8 from J, leaving 14 bases between them. The CDR3 covers 14 residues. Germline CDR1 and CDR2: SGDLS and YYNGEE. The CDR3 bases are TGTGCCAGCAGCGTCGGGACAATCCCCTATGAGCAGTTCTTC. Translating it yields CASSVGTIPYEQFF.